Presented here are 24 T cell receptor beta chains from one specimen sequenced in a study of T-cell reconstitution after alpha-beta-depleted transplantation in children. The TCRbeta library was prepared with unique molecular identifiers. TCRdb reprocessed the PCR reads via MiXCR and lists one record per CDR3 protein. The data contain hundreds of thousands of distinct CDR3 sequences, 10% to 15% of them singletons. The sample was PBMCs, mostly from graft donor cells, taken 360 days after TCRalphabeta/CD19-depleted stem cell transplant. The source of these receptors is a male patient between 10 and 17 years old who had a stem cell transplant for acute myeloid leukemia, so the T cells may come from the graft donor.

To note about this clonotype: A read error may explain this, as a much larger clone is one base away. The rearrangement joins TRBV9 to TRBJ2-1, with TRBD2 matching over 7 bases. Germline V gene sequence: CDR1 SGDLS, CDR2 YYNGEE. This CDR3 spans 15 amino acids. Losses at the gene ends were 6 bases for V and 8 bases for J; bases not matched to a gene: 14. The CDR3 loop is CASTRWSGDHYEQFF. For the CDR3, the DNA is TGTGCCAGCACGAGATGGAGCGGGGACCACTATGAGCAGTTCTTC.

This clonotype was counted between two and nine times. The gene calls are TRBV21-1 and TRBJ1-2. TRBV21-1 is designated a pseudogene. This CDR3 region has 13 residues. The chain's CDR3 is CASSKESREGYTF. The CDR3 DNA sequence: TGTGCCAGCAGCAAAGAGTCCAGGGAAGGCTACACCTTC.

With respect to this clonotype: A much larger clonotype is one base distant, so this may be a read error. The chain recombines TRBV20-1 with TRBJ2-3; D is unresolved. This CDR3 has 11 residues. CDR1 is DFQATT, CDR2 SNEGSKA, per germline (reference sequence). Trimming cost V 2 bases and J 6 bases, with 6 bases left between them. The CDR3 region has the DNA TGCAGTGCTAGATCCCAGGATACGCAGTATTTT. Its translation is CSARSQDTQYF.

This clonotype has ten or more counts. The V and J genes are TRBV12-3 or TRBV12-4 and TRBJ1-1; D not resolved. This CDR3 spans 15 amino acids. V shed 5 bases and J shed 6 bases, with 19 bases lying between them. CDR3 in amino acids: CASSRLAKGISEAFF. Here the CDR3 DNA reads TGTGCCAGCAGTCGACTCGCAAAGGGTATCTCTGAAGCTTTCTTT.

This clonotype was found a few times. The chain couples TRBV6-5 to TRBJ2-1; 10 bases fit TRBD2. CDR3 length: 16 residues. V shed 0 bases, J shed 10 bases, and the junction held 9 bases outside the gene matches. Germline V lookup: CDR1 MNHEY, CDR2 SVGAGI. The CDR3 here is CASSYSILAGVTEQFF. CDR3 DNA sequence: TGTGCCAGCAGTTACTCGATCCTAGCGGGAGTAACAGAGCAGTTCTTC.

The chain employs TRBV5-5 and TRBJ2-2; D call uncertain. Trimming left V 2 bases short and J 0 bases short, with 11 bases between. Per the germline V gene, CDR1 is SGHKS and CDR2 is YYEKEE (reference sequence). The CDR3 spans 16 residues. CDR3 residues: CASSFSPFANTGELFF. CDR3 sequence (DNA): TGTGCCAGCAGCTTTTCACCGTTTGCGAACACCGGGGAGCTGTTTTTT.

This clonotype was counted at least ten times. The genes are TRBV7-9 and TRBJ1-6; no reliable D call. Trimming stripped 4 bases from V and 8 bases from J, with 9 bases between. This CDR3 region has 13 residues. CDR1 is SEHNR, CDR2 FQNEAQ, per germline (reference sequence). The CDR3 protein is CASSSDRDSPLHF. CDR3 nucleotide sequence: TGTGCCAGCAGCTCGGACCGAGATTCACCCCTCCACTTT.

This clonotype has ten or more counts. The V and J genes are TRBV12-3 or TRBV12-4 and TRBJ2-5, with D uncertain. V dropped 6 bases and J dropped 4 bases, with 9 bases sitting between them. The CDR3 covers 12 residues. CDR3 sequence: CASRGGGETQYF. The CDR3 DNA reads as TGTGCCAGCAGGGGCGGTGGAGAGACCCAGTACTTC.

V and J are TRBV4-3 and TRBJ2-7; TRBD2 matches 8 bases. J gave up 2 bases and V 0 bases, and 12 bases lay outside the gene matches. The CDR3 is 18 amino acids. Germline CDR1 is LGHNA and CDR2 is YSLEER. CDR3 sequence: CASSQDVSAPGLAYEQYF. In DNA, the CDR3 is TGCGCCAGCAGCCAAGATGTCTCGGCCCCGGGACTAGCCTACGAGCAGTACTTC.

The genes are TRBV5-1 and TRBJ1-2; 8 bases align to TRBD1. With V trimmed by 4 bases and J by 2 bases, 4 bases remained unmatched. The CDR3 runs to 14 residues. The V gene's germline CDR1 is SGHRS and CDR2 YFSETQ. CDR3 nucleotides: TGCGCCAGCAGCCCGGGACAGGACAACTATGGCTACACCTTC. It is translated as CASSPGQDNYGYTF.

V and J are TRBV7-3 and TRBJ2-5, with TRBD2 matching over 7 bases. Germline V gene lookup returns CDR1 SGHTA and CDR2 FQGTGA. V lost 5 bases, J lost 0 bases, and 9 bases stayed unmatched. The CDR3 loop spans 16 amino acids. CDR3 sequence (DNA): TGTGCCAGCAGCCGCCTAGGGGAGGGGTACCAAGAGACCCAGTACTTC. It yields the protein CASSRLGEGYQETQYF.

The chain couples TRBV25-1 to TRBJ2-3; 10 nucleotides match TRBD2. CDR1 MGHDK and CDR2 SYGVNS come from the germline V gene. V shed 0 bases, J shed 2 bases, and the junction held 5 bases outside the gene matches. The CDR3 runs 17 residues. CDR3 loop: CASSEYLAGELTDTQYF. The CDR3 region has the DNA TGTGCCAGCAGTGAATATCTAGCGGGGGAACTCACAGATACGCAGTATTTT.

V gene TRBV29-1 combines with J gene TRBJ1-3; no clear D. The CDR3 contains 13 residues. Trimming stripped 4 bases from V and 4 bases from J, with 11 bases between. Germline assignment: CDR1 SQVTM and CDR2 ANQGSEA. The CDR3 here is CSVGAGIGNTIYF. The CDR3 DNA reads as TGCAGCGTTGGAGCCGGGATCGGAAACACCATATATTTT.

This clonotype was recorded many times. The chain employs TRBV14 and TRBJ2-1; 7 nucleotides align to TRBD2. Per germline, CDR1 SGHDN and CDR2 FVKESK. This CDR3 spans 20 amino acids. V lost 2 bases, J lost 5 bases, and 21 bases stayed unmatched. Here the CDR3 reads CASSQRLSRKWEGLHNEQFF. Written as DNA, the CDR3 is TGTGCCAGCAGCCAACGTTTGTCCCGCAAATGGGAGGGCCTTCACAATGAGCAGTTCTTC.

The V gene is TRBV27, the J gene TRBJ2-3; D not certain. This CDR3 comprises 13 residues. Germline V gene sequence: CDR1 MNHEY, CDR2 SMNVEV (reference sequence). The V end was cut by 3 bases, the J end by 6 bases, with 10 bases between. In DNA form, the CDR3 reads TGTGCCAGCAGTTTTTTTGGGGTGGATACGCAGTATTTT. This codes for CASSFFGVDTQYF.

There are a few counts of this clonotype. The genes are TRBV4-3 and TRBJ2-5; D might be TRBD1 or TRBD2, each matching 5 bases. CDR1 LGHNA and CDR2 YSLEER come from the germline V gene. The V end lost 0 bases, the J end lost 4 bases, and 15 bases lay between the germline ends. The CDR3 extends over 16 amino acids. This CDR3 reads CASSQENGAFGETQYF. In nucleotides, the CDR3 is TGCGCCAGCAGCCAAGAGAACGGGGCTTTTGGAGAGACCCAGTACTTC.

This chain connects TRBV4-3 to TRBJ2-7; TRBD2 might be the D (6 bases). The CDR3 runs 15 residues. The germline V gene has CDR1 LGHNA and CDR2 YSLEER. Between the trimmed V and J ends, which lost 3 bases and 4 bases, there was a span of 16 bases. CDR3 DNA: TGCGCCAGCAGCCATTATGGGGGGTTGGATTACGAGCAGTACTTC. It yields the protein CASSHYGGLDYEQYF.

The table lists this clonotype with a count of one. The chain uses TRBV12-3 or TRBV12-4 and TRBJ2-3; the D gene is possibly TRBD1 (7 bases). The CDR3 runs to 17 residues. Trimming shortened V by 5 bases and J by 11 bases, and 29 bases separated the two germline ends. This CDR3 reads CASSPPIGLKQGGRQYF. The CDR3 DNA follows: TGTGCCAGCAGTCCCCCTATAGGTCTCAAGCAGGGGGGAAGGCAGTATTTT.

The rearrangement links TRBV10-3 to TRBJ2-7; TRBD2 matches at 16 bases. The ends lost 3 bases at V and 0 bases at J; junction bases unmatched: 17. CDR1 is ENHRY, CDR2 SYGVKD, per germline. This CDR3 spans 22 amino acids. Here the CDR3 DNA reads TGTGCCATCAGTGACCTAGTTAAACCGGGACTAGCGGGAGGGCCTCGCTCCTACGAGCAGTACTTC. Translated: CAISDLVKPGLAGGPRSYEQYF.

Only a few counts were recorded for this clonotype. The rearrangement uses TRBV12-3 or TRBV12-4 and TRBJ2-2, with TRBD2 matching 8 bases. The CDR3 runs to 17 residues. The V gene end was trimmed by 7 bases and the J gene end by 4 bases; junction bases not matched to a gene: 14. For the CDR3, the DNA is TGTGCCAGCACTTTCTTAGGACTAGCCTTTCTCACCGGGGAGCTGTTTTTT. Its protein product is CASTFLGLAFLTGELFF.

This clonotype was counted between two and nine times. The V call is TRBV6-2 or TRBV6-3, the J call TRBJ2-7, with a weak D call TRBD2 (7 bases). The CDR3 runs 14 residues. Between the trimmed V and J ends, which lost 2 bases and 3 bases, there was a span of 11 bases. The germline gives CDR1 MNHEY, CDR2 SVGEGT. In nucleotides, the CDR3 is TGTGCCAGCAGTTACGGGGGGGGCAGCTACGAGCAGTACTTC. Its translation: CASSYGGGSYEQYF.

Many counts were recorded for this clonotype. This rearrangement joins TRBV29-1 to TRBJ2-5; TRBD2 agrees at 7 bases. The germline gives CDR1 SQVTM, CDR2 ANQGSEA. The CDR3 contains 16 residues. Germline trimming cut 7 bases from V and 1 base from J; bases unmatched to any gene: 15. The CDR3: CSAYRDYFLIQETQYF. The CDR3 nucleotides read TGCAGCGCCTACCGGGACTACTTCTTAATCCAAGAGACCCAGTACTTC.

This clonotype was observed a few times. The DNA of the CDR3 is TGTGCCAGCAGGCCGAGCGGGAGATGGAATGAGCAGTTCTTC. Protein: CASRPSGRWNEQFF. The chain combines TRBV2 with TRBJ2-1, with TRBD2 matching 8 bases. The germline gives CDR1 SNHLY, CDR2 FYNNEI. This CDR3 region has 14 residues. Unmatched junction bases numbered 8, after V lost 6 bases and J lost 7 bases.

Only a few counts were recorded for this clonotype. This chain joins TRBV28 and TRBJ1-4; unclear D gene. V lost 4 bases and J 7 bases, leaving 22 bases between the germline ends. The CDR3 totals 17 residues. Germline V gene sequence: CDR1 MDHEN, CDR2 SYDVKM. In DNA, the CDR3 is TGTGCCAGCAGTTCTCCCTTTAGACCGGCGTCGGGTGAAAAACTGTTTTTT. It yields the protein CASSSPFRPASGEKLFF.